Listed here are 22 T cell receptor beta chains from one sample, sequenced in a study of regulatory T cells in long-lasting Graves disease. Arm-PCR of CDR3 regions and iRepertoire HTBI primers were used to build TCR beta libraries. MiXCR was run by TCRdb on the multiplex PCR reads, yielding one entry per CDR3 protein. In the table there are fewer than 400,000 distinct CDR3 sequences, around a fifth of which are singletons. Time point noted: persistent/refractory GD, antithyroid drugs over 5 years with positive TRAb. With RNA extracted from PBMCs as input, the TCR library was made. Sequencing was performed on peripheral blood mononuclear cells (PBMCs), taken when the disease was refractory, from a patient treated with antithyroid drugs. These receptors were collected from a female donor with Graves disease.

This sequence joins TRBV5-1 and TRBJ2-5; TRBD1 matches 9 bases. J was trimmed by 5 bases and V by 8 bases; bases with no gene match: 13. The CDR3 runs 15 residues. Germline values: CDR1 SGHRS, CDR2 YFSETQ. CDR3 amino acids: CASFRGTGQVETQYF. CDR3 nucleotide sequence: TGCGCCAGTTTCCGGGGGACAGGGCAGGTCGAGACCCAGTACTTC.

The chain couples TRBV6-1 to TRBJ2-2, with 8 nucleotides matching TRBD2. This CDR3 region has 17 residues. Germline-derived CDR1 and CDR2 are MNHNS and SASEGT. Unmatched junction bases numbered 16, after V lost 8 bases and J lost 5 bases. In DNA, the CDR3 is TGTGCCAGCGCAGCGCTAACTCGAGCGGGGGATACCGGGGAGCTGTTTTTT. Translation: CASAALTRAGDTGELFF.

The V call is TRBV5-4, the J call TRBJ1-2; a possible D gene is TRBD1 (5 bases). Germline-derived CDR1 and CDR2 are SGHNT and YYREEE (reference sequence). The CDR3 covers 14 residues. V was shortened by 6 bases and J by 7 bases, with 19 bases between the two germline ends. CDR3 protein: CASIALGELAGYTF. The CDR3 nucleotides are TGTGCCAGCATCGCTTTAGGGGAATTGGCTGGCTACACCTTC.

V is TRBV3-1 and J is TRBJ1-2; D is uncertain. Trimming cost V 4 bases and J 8 bases, with 11 bases left between them. This CDR3 spans 12 amino acids. Germline V lookup: CDR1 LGHDT, CDR2 YNNKEL (reference sequence). The CDR3 DNA follows: TGTGCCAGCAGCCCAGCGGGGAGCGGCTACACCTTC. Encoded protein: CASSPAGSGYTF.

The table lists this clonotype with many counts. The chain uses TRBV6-1 and TRBJ2-2; D perhaps matches TRBD1 (6 bases). Germline V gene sequence: CDR1 MNHNS, CDR2 SASEGT. CDR3 length: 14 amino acids. V lost 6 bases, J lost 4 bases, and 12 bases lay in between. The CDR3 bases are TGTGCCAGCAGGACCCAGGGGAGCACCGGGGAGCTGTTTTTT. Amino acids: CASRTQGSTGELFF.

Remarks on this clonotype: Here the CDR3 omits its conserved ending phenylalanine or tryptophan, so a read error is the likely source. The V gene is TRBV9, the J gene TRBJ2-5; no reliable D call. This CDR3 region has 12 residues. From germline, CDR1 is SGDLS and CDR2 YYNGEE. Trimming stripped 3 bases from V and 5 bases from J, with 8 bases between. This CDR3 reads CASSAGRETQYS. The CDR3 DNA is TGTGCCAGCAGCGCCGGGCGTGAGACCCAGTACTCC.

Many counts were recorded for this clonotype. V is TRBV7-9 and J is TRBJ1-4; D may be TRBD1 (6 bases). Trimming took 4 bases from V and 8 from J, leaving 17 bases between them. The CDR3 extends over 15 amino acids. Germline loops: CDR1 SEHNR, CDR2 FQNEAQ (reference sequence). For the CDR3, the DNA is TGTGCCAGCAGCTCGACAGGACAAAGGCGAGAAAAACTGTTTTTT. Translated: CASSSTGQRREKLFF. The entire variable domain, with the rest obtained from reference TRBV7-9 and TRBJ1-4, is as follows: DTGVSQNPRHKITKRGQNVTFRCDPISEHNRLYWYRQTLGQGPEFLTYFQNEAQLEKSRLLSDRFSAERPKGSFSTLEIQRTEQGDSAMYLCASSSTGQRREKLFFGSGTQLSVL.

At least ten counts were recorded for this clonotype. The chain recombines TRBV29-1 with TRBJ2-5; D tentatively fits TRBD1 or TRBD2 (5 bases each). Between the trimmed V and J ends, which lost 3 bases and 6 bases, there was a span of 11 bases. Germline CDR1 SQVTM, CDR2 ANQGSEA. The CDR3 contains 12 residues. The CDR3 DNA sequence: TGCAGCGTTGATTCAGGGAGAAAGACCCAGTACTTC. This translates into CSVDSGRKTQYF.

The rearrangement links TRBV5-1 to TRBJ2-3, with D tentatively TRBD1 (6 bases). CDR1 is SGHRS, CDR2 YFSETQ, per germline. Deletions cut 0 bases from V and 5 bases from J, with 13 bases between. The CDR3 is 15 residues long. The CDR3 region is CASSLGGGVEDTQYF. In DNA form, the CDR3 reads TGCGCCAGCAGCTTGGGAGGGGGAGTTGAAGATACGCAGTATTTT.

The chain uses TRBV6-1 and TRBJ2-3; TRBD1 aligns across 7 bases. Germline V lookup: CDR1 MNHNS, CDR2 SASEGT. Germline trimming cut 6 bases from V and 3 bases from J; bases unmatched to any gene: 18. The CDR3 runs to 18 residues. The CDR3 reads CASRVTIRQGGSTDTQYF. In DNA, the CDR3 is TGTGCCAGCAGAGTTACCATTAGACAGGGCGGGTCGACAGATACGCAGTATTTT.

V is TRBV30 and J is TRBJ1-4; D perhaps matches TRBD1 (6 bases). The CDR3 is made up of 14 amino acids. CDR1 and CDR2 (germline): GTSNPN, SVGIG (reference sequence). The V end was cut by 2 bases, the J end by 3 bases, with 10 bases between. DNA of the CDR3: TGTGCCTGGAGTAGGGGGGAGGCTAATGAAAAACTGTTTTTT. This encodes CAWSRGEANEKLFF. The complete variable domain, with remaining parts taken from reference TRBV30 and TRBJ1-4, reads SQTIHQWPATLVQPVGSPLSLECTVEGTSNPNLYWYRQAAGRGLQLLFYSVGIGQISSEVPQNLSASRPQDRQFILSSKKLLLSDSGFYLCAWSRGEANEKLFFGSGTQLSVL.

The CDR3 region is CASSPFTGQGSYEQYF. The CDR3 nucleotides are TGTGCCAGCTCACCATTCACCGGACAGGGGTCCTACGAGCAGTACTTC. The chain joins TRBV6-2 or TRBV6-3 to TRBJ2-7; 9 nucleotides match TRBD1. The CDR3 is 16 residues long. J lost 1 base, V lost 8 bases, and 12 bases had no gene match. Germline-derived CDR1 and CDR2 are MNHEY and SVGEGT.

This clonotype showed up many times. The rearrangement joins TRBV20-1 to TRBJ1-1, with a weak D call TRBD1 (6 bases). Germline V CDR1 and CDR2: DFQATT, SNEGSKA (reference sequence). Trimming shortened V by 5 bases and J by 5 bases, and 15 bases separated the two germline ends. This CDR3 has 13 amino acids. CDR3 region: CSAHQGGRTEAFF. CDR3 nucleotide sequence: TGCAGTGCTCACCAAGGGGGGCGGACTGAAGCTTTCTTT.

A note on this clonotype: This sequence may be a read error, since a much larger clone differs from it by one base. V usage is TRBV2 and J usage is TRBJ1-3, with D possibly TRBD1 on 6 matching bases. CDR3 length equals 11 residues. Trimming stripped 5 bases from V and 15 bases from J, with 14 bases between. Germline V lookup: CDR1 SNHLY, CDR2 FYNNEI. The CDR3: CASSHSQGGYF. Here the CDR3 DNA reads TGTGCCAGCAGTCACTCCCAAGGGGGATATTTT.

This clonotype turned up a few times. V is TRBV20-1 and J is TRBJ2-5, with D possibly matching TRBD2 (5 bases). The J call may be faulty, since TRBJ2-1 better matches the DNA end. The CDR3 runs 11 residues. The V gene's germline CDR1 is DFQATT and CDR2 SNEGSKA (reference sequence). In DNA, the CDR3 is TGCAGTGCCCGGACTGGGCCGGAGCAGTTCTTC. It codes for CSARTGPEQFF.

This clonotype has more than one count but fewer than ten. This chain links TRBV7-8 with TRBJ1-3; no reliable D call. V was pared by 5 bases and J by 8 bases, with 13 bases between. CDR1 SGHVS and CDR2 FQNEAQ come from the germline V gene. This CDR3 region has 13 residues. DNA of the CDR3: TGTGCCAGCAGCACCGGACTAGTAGACACCATATATTTT. This codes for CASSTGLVDTIYF.

The chain combines TRBV20-1 with TRBJ2-6; maybe TRBD2 (5 bases). The CDR3 runs 13 residues. The V gene lost 6 bases and the J gene lost 3 bases, with 9 bases spanning the gap. Germline V gives CDR1 DFQATT, CDR2 SNEGSKA (reference sequence). The DNA of the CDR3 is TGCAGTGCAGGCGGGCTTGGGGCCAACGTCCTGACTTTC. Protein sequence: CSAGGLGANVLTF.

As for this clonotype: This may come from a read error, since a much larger clone is one base off. The chain joins TRBV28 to TRBJ1-4; perhaps TRBD1 as D (5 bases). Germline CDR1 reads MDHEN; CDR2 reads SYDVKM. The CDR3 covers 11 residues. The CDR3 DNA is TGTTCCACAAGGGGCAAAGAAAAACTGTTTTTT. The encoded protein is CSTRGKEKLFF.

The sample holds a few counts of this clonotype. The chain employs TRBV5-1 and TRBJ2-2; D gene ambiguous. Trimming left V 0 bases short and J 6 bases short, with 6 bases between. This CDR3 is 13 amino acids long. The germline V gene has CDR1 SGHRS and CDR2 YFSETQ. CDR3 sequence (DNA): TGCGCCAGCAGCTTGGAAGGACCCGGGGAGCTGTTTTTT. This encodes CASSLEGPGELFF.

The genes are TRBV9 and TRBJ1-3; D not certain. The germline CDR1 and CDR2 sequences are SGDLS and YYNGEE. The CDR3 loop spans 14 amino acids. The V end was cut by 4 bases, the J end by 0 bases, with 8 bases between. The CDR3 DNA follows: TGTGCCAGCAGCCGACCAGCCTCTGGAAACACCATATATTTT. This translates into CASSRPASGNTIYF.

The rearrangement joins TRBV9 to TRBJ2-2; 8 bases are shared with TRBD2. This CDR3 contains 17 residues. Trimming cost V 4 bases and J 4 bases; bases outside gene matches: 12. Germline CDR1 SGDLS, CDR2 YYNGEE. The CDR3 coding sequence is TGTGCCAGCAGCCCAAGTCCCCTAGCGGGCATCACCGGGGAGCTGTTTTTT. Translating gives CASSPSPLAGITGELFF.

This clonotype occurred a few times. Germline is not matched at one junction end, which may reflect a read error. V usage is TRBV20-1 and J usage is TRBJ2-7, with TRBD2 identical over 10 bases. The CDR3 is 15 amino acids. Germline V gives CDR1 DFQATT, CDR2 SNEGSKA (reference sequence). CDR3 in DNA: TGCAGTGCCAGAGATGGAACTAGCGGGGTAAAGGAGCAGTACTTC. Translated: CSARDGTSGVKEQYF.